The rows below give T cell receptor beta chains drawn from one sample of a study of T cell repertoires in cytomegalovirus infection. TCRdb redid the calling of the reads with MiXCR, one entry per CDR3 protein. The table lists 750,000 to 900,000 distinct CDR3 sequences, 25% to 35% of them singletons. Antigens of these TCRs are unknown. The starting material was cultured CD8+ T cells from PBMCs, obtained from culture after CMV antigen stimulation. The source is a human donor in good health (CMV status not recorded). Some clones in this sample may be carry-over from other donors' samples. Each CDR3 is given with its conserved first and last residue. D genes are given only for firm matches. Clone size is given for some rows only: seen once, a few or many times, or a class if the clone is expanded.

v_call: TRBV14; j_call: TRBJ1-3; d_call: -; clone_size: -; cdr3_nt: TGTGCCAGCAGCCAAGATCAGGGAAACACCATATATTTT; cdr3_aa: CASSQDQGNTIYF
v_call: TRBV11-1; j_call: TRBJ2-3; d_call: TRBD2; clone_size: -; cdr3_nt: TGTGCCAGCAGCCTTCTAGCGGGGGGGGGCACAGATACGCAGTATTTT; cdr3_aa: CASSLLAGGGTDTQYF
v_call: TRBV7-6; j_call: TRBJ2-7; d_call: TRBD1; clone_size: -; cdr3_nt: TGTGCCAGCAGCTCTGGGACAGTTCCCGACGAGCAGTACTTC; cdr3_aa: CASSSGTVPDEQYF
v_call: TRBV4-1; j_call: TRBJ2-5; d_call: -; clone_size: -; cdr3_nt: TGCGCCAGCAGCCCGAAGACTAGGGGGGTGGAGACCCAGTACTTC; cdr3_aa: CASSPKTRGVETQYF
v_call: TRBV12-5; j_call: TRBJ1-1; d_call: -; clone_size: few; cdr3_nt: TGTGCTAGTGGTTTGACCTCCAGGGGTAACACTGAAGCTTTCTTT; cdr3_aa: CASGLTSRGNTEAFF
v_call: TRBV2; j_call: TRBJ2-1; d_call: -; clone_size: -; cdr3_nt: TGTGCCAGCAGTGGGGGGGTAGGAGAGCAGTTCTTC; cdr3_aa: CASSGGVGEQFF
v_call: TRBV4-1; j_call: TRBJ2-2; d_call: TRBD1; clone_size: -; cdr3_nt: TGCGCCAGCACCAAGGACAGGGTGGGCACCGGGGAGCTGTTTTTT; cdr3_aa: CASTKDRVGTGELFF
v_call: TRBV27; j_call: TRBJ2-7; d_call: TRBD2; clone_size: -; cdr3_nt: TGTGCCAGCAGTTCGCTAGCGGGGGGGCCTAACGAGCAGTACTTC; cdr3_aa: CASSSLAGGPNEQYF
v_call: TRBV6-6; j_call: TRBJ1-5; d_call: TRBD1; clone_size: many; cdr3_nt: TGTGCCAGCAATACCAGGGGGTTGGATCAGCCCCAGCATTTT; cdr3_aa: CASNTRGLDQPQHF
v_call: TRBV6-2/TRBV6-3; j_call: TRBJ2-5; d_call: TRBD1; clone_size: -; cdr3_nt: TGTGCCAGCAGTGAAACCTGGACAGGCCCGCAAGAGACCCAGTACTTC; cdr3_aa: CASSETWTGPQETQYF
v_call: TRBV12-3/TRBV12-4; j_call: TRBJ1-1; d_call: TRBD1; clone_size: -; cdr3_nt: TGTGCCAGCAGTTTCATGATGGGGGCCACAGGGGACACTGAAGCTTTCTTT; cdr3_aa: CASSFMMGATGDTEAFF
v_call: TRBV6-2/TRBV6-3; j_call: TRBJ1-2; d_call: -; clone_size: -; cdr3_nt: TGTGCCAGCAGTTACTCCGACCGGCGCCAAAGCTATGGCTACACCTTC; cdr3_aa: CASSYSDRRQSYGYTF
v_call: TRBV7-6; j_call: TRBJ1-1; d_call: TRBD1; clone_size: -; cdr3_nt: TGTGCCAGCAGCCAAATATCCACAGGGGACACTGAAGCTTTCTTT; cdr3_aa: CASSQISTGDTEAFF
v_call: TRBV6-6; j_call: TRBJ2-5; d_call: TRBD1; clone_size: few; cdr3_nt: TGTGCCAGCAGCCTCGACAGGGTGGGGGAGACCCAGTACTTC; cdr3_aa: CASSLDRVGETQYF
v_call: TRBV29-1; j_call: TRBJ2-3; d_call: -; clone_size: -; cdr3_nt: TGCAGCGTCGTCGACGGGGCCTCTAGCACAGATACGCAGTATTTT; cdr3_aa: CSVVDGASSTDTQYF
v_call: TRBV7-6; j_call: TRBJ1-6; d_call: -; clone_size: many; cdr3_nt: TGTGCCAGCAGCAGAACAGGGCTCAAGGATTCACCCCTCCACTTT; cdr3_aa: CASSRTGLKDSPLHF
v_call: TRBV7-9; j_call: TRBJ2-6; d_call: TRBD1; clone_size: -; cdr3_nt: TGTGCCAGCAGCTTGAGACAGGGCATGACCTCTGGGGCCAACGTCCTGACTTTC; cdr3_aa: CASSLRQGMTSGANVLTF
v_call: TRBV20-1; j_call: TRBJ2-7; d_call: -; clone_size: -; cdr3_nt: TGCAGTGCTTCCATCGGTTGGGAGCAGTACTTC; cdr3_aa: CSASIGWEQYF
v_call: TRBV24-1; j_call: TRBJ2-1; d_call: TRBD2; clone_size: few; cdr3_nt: TGTGCCACCAGTGGTACTACCGGGACTAGCATCAGCAATGAGCAGTTCTTC; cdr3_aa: CATSGTTGTSISNEQFF
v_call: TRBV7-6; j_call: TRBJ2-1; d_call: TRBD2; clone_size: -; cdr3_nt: TGTGCCAGCAGCTTAGTGGGCCGGGGGGACAATGAGCAGTTCTTC; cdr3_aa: CASSLVGRGDNEQFF
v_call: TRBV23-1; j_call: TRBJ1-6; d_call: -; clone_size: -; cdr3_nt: TGCGCCAGCAGTCAATATAGCTATAATTCACCCCTCCACTTT; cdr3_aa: CASSQYSYNSPLHF
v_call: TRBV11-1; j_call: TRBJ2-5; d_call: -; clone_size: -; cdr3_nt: TGTGCCAGCAGCCACTTCCGGGGCCGCGGAGAGACCCAGTACTTC; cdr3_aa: CASSHFRGRGETQYF
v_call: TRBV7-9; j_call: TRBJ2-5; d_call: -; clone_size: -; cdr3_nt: TGTGCCAGCAGTCCCTCTTTAGGCACACAAGAGACCCAGTACTTC; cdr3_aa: CASSPSLGTQETQYF
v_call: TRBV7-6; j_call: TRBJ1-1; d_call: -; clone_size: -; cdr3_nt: TGTGCCAGCAGCTTACGGACGGGACCGGTCTCTGAAGCTTTCTTT; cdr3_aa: CASSLRTGPVSEAFF
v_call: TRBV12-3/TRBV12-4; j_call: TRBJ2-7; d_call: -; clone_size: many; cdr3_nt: TGTGCCAGCAGCCTTCTAGGGAGAAACGACGAGCAGTACTTC; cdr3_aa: CASSLLGRNDEQYF
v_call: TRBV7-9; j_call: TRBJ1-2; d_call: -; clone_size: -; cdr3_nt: TGTGCCAGCAGCTTTCGACAGGTCCCCCTCGCTCACTATGGCTACACCTTC; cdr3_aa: CASSFRQVPLAHYGYTF
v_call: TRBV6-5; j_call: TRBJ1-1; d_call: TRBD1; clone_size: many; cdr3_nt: TGTGCCAGCAGTTACTCTGGGACAGTCATGAACACTGAAGCTTTCTTT; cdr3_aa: CASSYSGTVMNTEAFF
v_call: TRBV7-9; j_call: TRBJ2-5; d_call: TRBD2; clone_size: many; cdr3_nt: TGTGCCAGCAGCTCTAGAGCGGGGGGGCAGGAGACCCAGTACTTC; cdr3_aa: CASSSRAGGQETQYF
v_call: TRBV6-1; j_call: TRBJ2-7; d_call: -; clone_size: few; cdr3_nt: TGTGCCAGCAGTGAAAGTGAGACTTACCCCTACGAGCAGTACTTC; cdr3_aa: CASSESETYPYEQYF
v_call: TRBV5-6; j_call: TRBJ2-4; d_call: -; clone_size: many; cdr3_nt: TGTGCCAGCAGCTTGGTTCGTGGGTCCTTGAACATTCAGTACTTC; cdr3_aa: CASSLVRGSLNIQYF
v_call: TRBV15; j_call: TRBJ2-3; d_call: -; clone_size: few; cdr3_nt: TGTGCCACCAGCAGCCCAGATACGCAGTATTTT; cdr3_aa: CATSSPDTQYF
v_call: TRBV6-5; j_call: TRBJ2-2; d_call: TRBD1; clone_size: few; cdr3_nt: TGTGCCAGCAGTTATACGACGGCAGGGGGACACGGGGAGCTGTTTTTT; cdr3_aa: CASSYTTAGGHGELFF
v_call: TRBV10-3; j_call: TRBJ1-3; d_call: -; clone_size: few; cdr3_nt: TGTGCCATCATGGTACGGCGTAGCTCTGGAAACACCATATATTTT; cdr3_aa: CAIMVRRSSGNTIYF
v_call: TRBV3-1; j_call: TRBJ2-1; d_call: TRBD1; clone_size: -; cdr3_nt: TGTGCCAGCAGCCAAGAGCGGACAGGCGAGCAGTTCTTC; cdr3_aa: CASSQERTGEQFF
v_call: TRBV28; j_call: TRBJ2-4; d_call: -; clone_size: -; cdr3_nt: TGTGCCAGCAGGAACCGGGACGAAAACATTCAGTACTTC; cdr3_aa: CASRNRDENIQYF
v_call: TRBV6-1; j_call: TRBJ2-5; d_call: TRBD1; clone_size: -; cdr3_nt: TGTGCCAGCCTGGGACAGGGAGCAGAGACCCAGTACTTC; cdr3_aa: CASLGQGAETQYF
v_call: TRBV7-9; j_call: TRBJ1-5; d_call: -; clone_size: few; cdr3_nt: TGTGCCAGCAGCTTAGGAGGGGCGGCACACCCCCAGCATTTT; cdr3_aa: CASSLGGAAHPQHF
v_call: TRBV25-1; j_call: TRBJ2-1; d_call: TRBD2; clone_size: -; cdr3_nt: TGTGCCAGCAGCGGGGGGGATTTTACTGAGCAGTTCTTC; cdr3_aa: CASSGGDFTEQFF